The rows below give T cell receptor beta chains drawn from one sample of a study of siplizumab effects on memory and regulatory T cells. Generated by immunoSEQ multiplex PCR, the TCRdb table keeps only in-frame clones and is missing some. The profile shows about 82,000 clones, roughly 86% of them singletons. The sample consisted of Tregs sorted from blood. All receptors derive from a human donor in good health. CDR3s include the opening cysteine and the closing phenylalanine or tryptophan. A D gene is named only where the DNA matches it firmly. A clone size is listed for some rows: how often the clone was seen (once, few, many), or a class if it is expanded.

V gene	clone size	J gene	D gene	CDR3 protein	CDR3 DNA
TRBV23-1	once	TRBJ2-1	TRBD1	CASSQPDRYNEQFF	TGCGCCAGCAGTCAACCGGACAGGTACAATGAGCAGTTCTTC
TRBV7-2	NA	TRBJ2-3	NA	CASSFLFTDTQYF	TGTGCCAGCAGCTTCCTTTTCACAGATACGCAGTATTTT
TRBV12-5	NA	TRBJ1-6	TRBD1	CASDPPGQGNSPLHF	TGTGCTAGTGACCCGCCGGGACAGGGGAATTCACCCCTCCACTTT
TRBV18	NA	TRBJ1-4	NA	CASSLGGNEKLFF	TGTGCCAGCTCACTGGGGGGTAATGAAAAACTGTTTTTT
TRBV6-6	NA	TRBJ1-5	NA	CASSRGGNQPQHF	TGTGCCAGCAGTAGAGGCGGTAATCAGCCCCAGCATTTT
TRBV4-1	NA	TRBJ1-5	NA	CASSQGRGGLYSNQPQHF	TGCGCCAGCAGCCAGGGTCGAGGGGGATTATATAGCAATCAGCCCCAGCATTTT
TRBV5-4	NA	TRBJ2-7	NA	CASSSGGSYEQYF	TGTGCCAGCAGCTCTGGGGGCTCCTACGAGCAGTACTTC
TRBV14	NA	TRBJ2-1	NA	CASSFGTTRLF	TGTGCCAGCAGCTTCGGGACCACACGGCTCTTC
TRBV9	few	TRBJ2-3	TRBD2	CASSAGGSSTDTQYF	TGTGCCAGCAGCGCGGGGGGATCTAGCACAGATACGCAGTATTTT
TRBV7-3	NA	TRBJ2-3	NA	CASSPHWATDTQYF	TGTGCCAGCAGCCCGCATTGGGCCACAGATACGCAGTATTTT
TRBV6-1	few	TRBJ1-5	TRBD1	CASSEDRGDRVPRGPQHF	TGTGCCAGCAGTGAAGATAGGGGGGACAGGGTTCCCCGGGGGCCCCAGCATTTT
TRBV10-3	once	TRBJ1-2	NA	CAISENQGANYGYTF	TGTGCCATCAGTGAGAACCAGGGCGCCAACTATGGCTACACCTTC
TRBV6-5	NA	TRBJ2-7	NA	CASSYSVGYEQYF	TGTGCCAGCAGTTACTCCGTGGGCTACGAGCAGTACTTC
TRBV27	NA	TRBJ1-2	NA	CASSQKTNGYGYTF	TGTGCCAGCAGTCAGAAGACGAACGGCTATGGCTACACCTTC
TRBV28	NA	TRBJ1-5	TRBD1	CASSLSGGAQPQHF	TGTGCCAGCAGTTTATCAGGGGGAGCTCAGCCCCAGCATTTT
TRBV6-1	NA	TRBJ1-2	TRBD1	CASRGTVFNYGYTF	TGTGCCAGCAGGGGGACAGTTTTTAACTATGGCTACACCTTC
TRBV28	NA	TRBJ1-4	NA	CASSRGGVYSEKLFF	TGTGCCAGCAGTCGTGGGGGGGTGTATAGTGAAAAACTGTTTTTT
TRBV7-3	NA	TRBJ2-7	TRBD2	CASSLGLAGVYEQYF	TGTGCCAGCAGCCTAGGACTAGCGGGGGTCTACGAGCAGTACTTC
TRBV12-5	NA	TRBJ2-5	NA	CASGLGGETQYF	TGTGCTAGTGGTTTGGGGGGGGAGACCCAGTACTTC
TRBV10-3	NA	TRBJ2-2	TRBD2	CAISGTTYTGELFF	TGTGCCATATCCGGGACTACCTACACCGGGGAGCTGTTTTTT
TRBV5-1	NA	TRBJ2-5	NA	CASSLAGETQYF	TGCGCCAGCAGCTTGGCAGGCGAGACCCAGTACTTC
TRBV5-1	NA	TRBJ1-3	TRBD1	CASSMGQGGNTIYF	TGCGCCAGCAGCATGGGACAGGGTGGAAACACCATATATTTT
TRBV4-3	NA	TRBJ2-7	NA	CASSQDRVTSYEQYF	TGCGCCAGCAGCCAAGATCGGGTTACCTCCTACGAGCAGTACTTC
TRBV21-1	NA	TRBJ1-1	NA	CASIFITEAFF	TGTGCCAGCATTTTTATCACTGAAGCTTTCTTT
TRBV18	NA	TRBJ2-5	NA	CASSPGGGETQYF	TGTGCCAGCTCACCCGGAGGGGGAGAGACCCAGTACTTC
TRBV5-6	NA	TRBJ1-4	TRBD1	CASSADRGYEKLFF	TGTGCCAGCAGCGCGGACAGGGGGTATGAAAAACTGTTTTTT
TRBV5-1	NA	TRBJ1-1	TRBD1	CASSPPARGSAFF	TGCGCCAGCAGCCCCCCAGCCAGGGGGAGTGCTTTCTTT
TRBV5-1	NA	TRBJ2-2	NA	CASSPLGPTGELFF	TGCGCCAGCAGCCCCCTAGGGCCCACCGGGGAGCTGTTTTTT
TRBV6-5	once	TRBJ1-1	TRBD1	CASRQGARGTEAFF	TGTGCCAGCAGGCAGGGGGCGCGGGGCACTGAAGCTTTCTTT
TRBV6-5	NA	TRBJ2-3	NA	CASRGVIVDTQYF	TGTGCCAGCCGCGGGGTAATTGTGGATACGCAGTATTTT
TRBV7-6	NA	TRBJ1-6	NA	CASSLGQGTNSPLHF	TGTGCCAGCAGCTTAGGCCAGGGGACTAATTCACCCCTCCACTTT
TRBV7-3	NA	TRBJ2-6	TRBD1	CASSLRGTGSSGANVLTF	TGTGCCAGCAGCTTAAGGGGGACAGGGTCCTCTGGGGCCAACGTCCTGACTTTC
TRBV4-1	NA	TRBJ1-1	NA	CASSQGGTLEAFF	TGCGCCAGCAGCCAAGGCGGGACACTTGAAGCTTTCTTT
TRBV5-1	medium-sized	TRBJ2-7	TRBD2	CASTLGRGTDEQYF	TGCGCCAGCACGCTCGGGAGGGGCACCGACGAGCAGTACTTC
TRBV9	NA	TRBJ2-2	TRBD1	CASSPGDRANTGELFF	TGTGCCAGCAGCCCAGGGGACAGAGCAAACACCGGGGAGCTGTTTTTT
TRBV2	few	TRBJ1-1	TRBD1	CASTYDRDTEAFF	TGTGCCAGCACCTACGACAGGGACACTGAAGCTTTCTTT
TRBV7-9	NA	TRBJ1-5	TRBD1	CASSGQGLNEPQHF	TGTGCCAGCAGCGGACAGGGGCTTAACGAGCCCCAGCATTTT
TRBV14	NA	TRBJ1-2	NA	CASSPLPGSGYTF	TGTGCCAGCAGCCCCCTTCCCGGGTCGGGCTACACCTTC
TRBV11-2	NA	TRBJ2-3	NA	CASSLDRLDTQYF	TGTGCCAGCAGCTTAGACCGTCTGGATACGCAGTATTTT
TRBV2	NA	TRBJ1-1	NA	CASKASTEAFF	TGTGCCAGCAAAGCTAGCACTGAAGCTTTCTTT
TRBV18	NA	TRBJ2-7	TRBD2	CASSPRGPTSGPVYEQYF	TGTGCCAGCTCACCACGAGGACCGACTAGCGGGCCCGTCTACGAGCAGTACTTC
TRBV11-2	few	TRBJ2-5	NA	CASSFQDPQYF	TGTGCCAGCAGCTTTCAAGATCCCCAGTACTTC
TRBV5-1	once	TRBJ2-5	TRBD2	CASSSQGAGGGETQYF	TGCGCCAGCAGCTCCCAGGGCGCGGGGGGCGGGGAGACCCAGTACTTC
TRBV7-3	NA	TRBJ2-3	NA	CASSLRGAVADTQYF	TGTGCCAGCAGCTTACGGGGAGCAGTGGCAGATACGCAGTATTTT
TRBV2	NA	TRBJ1-2	TRBD1	CASDREPGFSRGYTF	TGTGCCAGCGACAGGGAGCCTGGGTTTTCGCGGGGCTACACCTTC
TRBV11-2	NA	TRBJ2-3	TRBD2	CASSLVLGGADTQYF	TGTGCCAGCAGCTTAGTACTCGGGGGGGCAGATACGCAGTATTTT
TRBV11-2	NA	TRBJ1-2	TRBD1	CASSTRTGLTF	TGTGCCAGCAGCACACGGACAGGGCTCACCTTC
TRBV27	few	TRBJ1-4	NA	CASSLYPLLSGANEKLFF	TGTGCCAGCAGTTTATACCCATTACTGTCAGGGGCTAATGAAAAACTGTTTTTT